The 25 T cell receptor beta chains in this list originate from one sample, sequenced in a study of technical replicates of blood from a handful of donors. Data came from immunoSEQ multiplex PCR; TCRdb stores just in-frame clones and leaves some out. The sample carries some 83,000 clones, 85% to 95% recorded once. The sequenced sample consisted of T cells isolated from PBMCs. The receptors were gathered from a human donor in good health.

The V and J genes are TRBV6-5 and TRBJ2-1; TRBD2 agrees at 9 bases. Per the germline V gene, CDR1 is MNHEY and CDR2 is SVGAGI. This CDR3 is built from 14 residues. V was clipped by 2 bases and J by 6 bases; unmatched bases: 2. The CDR3, as DNA: TGTGCCAGCAGTTACCAGCGGGAGGTCAATGAGCAGTTCTTC. Its protein product is CASSYQREVNEQFF.

The CDR3 reads CASSWGTAQETQYF. The CDR3 DNA reads TGCGCCAGCAGCTGGGGGACAGCTCAAGAGACCCAGTACTTC. This chain connects TRBV5-1 to TRBJ2-5, with 7 bases lining up with TRBD1. The CDR3 is 14 residues long. V lost 3 bases and J lost 2; bases outside the gene matches: 4. From germline, CDR1 is SGHRS and CDR2 YFSETQ.

This chain joins TRBV5-1 and TRBJ2-7; no clear D gene. Trimming pared 0 bases from V and 0 bases from J, leaving 13 bases between. The CDR3 spans 16 residues. Germline CDR1 and CDR2: SGHRS and YFSETQ. The CDR3 is CASSLEPAVSSYEQYF. As DNA, the CDR3 is TGCGCCAGCAGCTTGGAGCCGGCGGTGAGCTCCTACGAGCAGTACTTC. Full variable domain (missing parts from reference TRBV5-1 and TRBJ2-7): KAGVTQTPRYLIKTRGQQVTLSCSPISGHRSVSWYQQTPGQGLQFLFEYFSETQRNKGNFPGRFSGRQFSNSRSEMNVSTLELGDSALYLCASSLEPAVSSYEQYFGPGTRLTVT.

This rearrangement joins TRBV6-6 to TRBJ2-7; 8 nucleotides match TRBD1. The V segment lost 6 bases and the J segment 3 bases; nucleotides outside the gene matches: 7. Germline V gene lookup returns CDR1 MNHNY and CDR2 SVGAGI (reference sequence). The CDR3 extends over 14 amino acids. CDR3 in amino acids: CASRSGQGDYEQYF. Written as DNA, the CDR3 is TGTGCCAGCAGATCAGGACAGGGAGACTACGAGCAGTACTTC.

CDR3 protein: CASSSLQGSEQFF. The CDR3 DNA sequence: TGTGCCAGTAGTTCACTACAGGGCAGTGAGCAGTTCTTC. The chain has TRBV19 and TRBJ2-1; tentative D call: TRBD1 (6 bases). Trimming cost V 5 bases and J 9 bases, with 14 bases left between them. The CDR3 is made up of 13 amino acids. Germline CDR1 and CDR2: LNHDA and SQIVND (reference sequence).

The chain is built from TRBV7-8 and TRBJ2-6, with 7 bases lining up with TRBD2. Germline V gene data show CDR1 as SGHVS and CDR2 as FQNEAQ. The CDR3 spans 18 residues. V gave up 5 bases and J gave up 3 bases; unmatched junction bases: 13. CDR3 loop: CASSLGGGLWDGANVLTF. In DNA, the CDR3 is TGTGCCAGCAGCCTAGGCGGGGGTCTTTGGGATGGGGCCAACGTCCTGACTTTC.

The CDR3: CASRGQGASNEQFF. The CDR3 DNA reads as TGTGCCAGCAGAGGACAGGGGGCAAGCAATGAGCAGTTCTTC. J is TRBJ2-1 and V is TRBV25-1, with 11 bases fitting TRBD1. V lost 6 bases, J lost 6 bases, and 4 bases stayed unmatched. The CDR3 loop spans 14 amino acids. From germline, CDR1 is MGHDK and CDR2 SYGVNS.

In DNA, the CDR3 is TGTGCCAGCAGCTTACCAGGAGATACGCAGTATTTT. Translation gives CASSLPGDTQYF. The chain links TRBV7-8 to TRBJ2-3, with unresolved D. The CDR3 is 12 amino acids. With 2 bases removed from V and 5 bases from J, the gap between germline ends came to 5 bases. The germline gives CDR1 SGHVS, CDR2 FQNEAQ.

The chain employs TRBV19 and TRBJ2-6; D is perhaps TRBD1 (6 bases). The V end was cut by 5 bases, the J end by 2 bases, with 13 bases between. The CDR3 spans 16 residues. Germline CDR1 is LNHDA and CDR2 is SQIVND (reference sequence). CDR3 sequence (DNA): TGTGCCAGTAGTCTACAGGGAAGGGCTGGGGCCAACGTCCTGACTTTC. Protein: CASSLQGRAGANVLTF.

The chain combines TRBV6-4 with TRBJ2-5; D not certain. Germline lookup yields CDR1 MRHNA and CDR2 SNTAGT. The V and J ends lost 1 base and 4 bases respectively, with 7 bases between them. This CDR3 is built from 13 residues. The CDR3 DNA follows: TGTGCCAGCAGTGACTTTAGTGGAGAGACCCAGTACTTC. Translation: CASSDFSGETQYF.

V is TRBV28 and J is TRBJ2-7; 7 bases fit TRBD2. The V gene end was trimmed by 11 bases and the J gene end by 5 bases; junction bases not matched to a gene: 9. Germline values: CDR1 MDHEN, CDR2 SYDVKM. The length of the CDR3 is 12 residues. CDR3 in DNA: TGTGCCCTGGGGGGGGAACTGAACGAGCAGTACTTC. This gives the protein CALGGELNEQYF.

The J gene is TRBJ1-4, the V gene TRBV6-5, with 10 positions matching TRBD1. The CDR3 spans 14 residues. Germline V gene lookup returns CDR1 MNHEY and CDR2 SVGAGI. The V gene end was trimmed by 6 bases and the J gene end by 5 bases; junction bases not matched to a gene: 3. CDR3 nucleotide sequence: TGTGCCAGCAGCTTGACAGGGGGCAATGAAAAACTGTTTTTT. This encodes CASSLTGGNEKLFF.

This chain connects TRBV6-1 to TRBJ2-5; TRBD2 might be the D (6 bases). The length of the CDR3 is 13 residues. Deletions cut 1 base from V and 4 bases from J, with 7 bases between. Germline CDR1 reads MNHNS; CDR2 reads SASEGT. The CDR3 protein is CASSEGRGETQYF. Here the CDR3 DNA reads TGTGCCAGCAGTGAAGGGAGGGGAGAGACCCAGTACTTC.

The rearrangement links TRBV4-1 to TRBJ1-3; D remains ambiguous. The germline V gene has CDR1 MGHRA and CDR2 YSYEKL. V gave up 0 bases and J gave up 1 base, with 7 bases separating them. CDR3 length: 15 residues. For the CDR3, the DNA is TGCGCCAGCAGCCAAGATTCCAGGTCTGGAAACACCATATATTTT. Its protein product is CASSQDSRSGNTIYF.

The chain employs TRBV11-2 and TRBJ2-3, with 11 bases aligning to TRBD2. Germline values: CDR1 SGHAT, CDR2 FQNNGV. There are 15 residues in the CDR3. The J segment lost 3 bases and the V segment lost 8 bases, leaving 7 bases of the junction unmatched. CDR3 residues: CASVGTSGLTDTQYF. CDR3 bases: TGTGCCAGCGTGGGGACTAGCGGACTAACAGATACGCAGTATTTT.

V gene TRBV11-1 combines with J gene TRBJ1-3, with D uncertain. Germline loops: CDR1 SGHAT, CDR2 FQDESV (reference sequence). The CDR3 has 13 residues. V was pared by 2 bases and J by 5 bases, with 7 bases between. DNA for the CDR3: TGTGCCAGCAGCTTATCGGAGAGAAACACCATATATTTT. Translating it yields CASSLSERNTIYF.

This clone turned up a few times. V usage is TRBV7-9 and J usage is TRBJ1-1; 9 bases are shared with TRBD1. Trimming at V came to 3 bases and at J to 5 bases, leaving 4 bases not matched to a gene. Germline V gene lookup returns CDR1 SEHNR and CDR2 FQNEAQ (reference sequence). The CDR3 consists of 14 residues. CDR3 amino acids: CASSFTGGGTEAFF. DNA of the CDR3: TGTGCCAGCAGCTTTACAGGGGGCGGGACTGAAGCTTTCTTT. The full variable domain, its missing parts supplied by reference TRBV7-9 and TRBJ1-1, is DTGVSQNPRHKITKRGQNVTFRCDPISEHNRLYWYRQTLGQGPEFLTYFQNEAQLEKSRLLSDRFSAERPKGSFSTLEIQRTEQGDSAMYLCASSFTGGGTEAFFGQGTRLTVV.

This rearrangement joins TRBV4-1 to TRBJ2-1; 7 bases line up with TRBD2. Germline V gives CDR1 MGHRA, CDR2 YSYEKL. The CDR3 is 14 amino acids. V lost 2 bases to trimming and J lost 10 bases; unmatched junction nucleotides: 8. CDR3: CASSQRTRSGEQFF. CDR3 nucleotides: TGCGCCAGCAGCCAAAGGACTAGATCAGGAGAGCAGTTCTTC.

The chain couples TRBV2 to TRBJ2-1; 7 nucleotides line up with TRBD2. The ends lost 5 bases at V and 6 bases at J; junction bases unmatched: 10. The CDR3 extends over 15 amino acids. Germline V gene lookup returns CDR1 SNHLY and CDR2 FYNNEI. The CDR3 sequence: CASSIGLGKSNEQFF. The DNA of the CDR3 is TGTGCCAGCAGTATCGGACTAGGAAAATCCAATGAGCAGTTCTTC.

The chain combines TRBV9 with TRBJ2-3; weak D call: TRBD2 (5 bases). This CDR3 contains 14 residues. Trimming took off 0 bases at V and 3 bases at J, with 8 bases between the two ends. Germline values: CDR1 SGDLS, CDR2 YYNGEE. The CDR3 region has the DNA TGTGCCAGCAGCGTAGCGGGAACTACAGATACGCAGTATTTT. Protein: CASSVAGTTDTQYF.

This sequence joins TRBV10-3 and TRBJ1-2; no definite D call. V shed 3 bases and J shed 8 bases, with 13 bases lying between them. This CDR3 comprises 13 residues. Germline V gene sequence: CDR1 ENHRY, CDR2 SYGVKD. In DNA, the CDR3 is TGTGCCATCAGTGATAATCGGGAATTAGGCTACACCTTC. Translating it yields CAISDNRELGYTF.

This chain uses TRBV19 with TRBJ1-2; D ambiguous. The V and J ends lost 10 bases and 5 bases respectively, with 17 bases between them. The CDR3 has 13 residues. Germline assignment: CDR1 LNHDA and CDR2 SQIVND (reference sequence). In nucleotides, the CDR3 is TGTGCCACCTCTCTTCCTCCCTTTTATGGCTACACCTTC. Translation gives CATSLPPFYGYTF.

The chain has TRBV6-1 and TRBJ1-1; no firm D call. The CDR3 has 12 residues. Germline loops: CDR1 MNHNS, CDR2 SASEGT. Trimming took 4 bases from V and 10 from J, leaving 13 bases between them. The CDR3 DNA sequence: TGTGCCAGCAGTGTAAGTGGGGAGGGAGCTTTCTTT. Translated, it gives CASSVSGEGAFF.

The chain uses TRBV27 and TRBJ2-1, with TRBD2 matching over 12 bases. V lost 5 bases, J lost 1 base, and 3 bases stayed unmatched. CDR3 length: 16 residues. Germline CDR1 is MNHEY and CDR2 is SMNVEV (reference sequence). The CDR3 loop reads CASSETSGSSYNEQFF. The CDR3 nucleotides are TGTGCCAGCAGTGAGACTAGCGGGAGTTCCTACAATGAGCAGTTCTTC.

The chain couples TRBV2 to TRBJ1-1; TRBD1 agrees at 7 bases. Germline V gene data show CDR1 as SNHLY and CDR2 as FYNNEI. J was trimmed by 8 bases and V by 11 bases; bases with no gene match: 8. The CDR3 loop spans 11 amino acids. CDR3 loop: CAGRQGPEAFF. The CDR3 DNA is TGTGCCGGTCGACAGGGCCCCGAAGCTTTCTTT.